This passage covers 10 T cell receptor beta chains from one sample sequenced in a study of T cell changes during pregnancy in multiple sclerosis. TCRdb's copy holds only in-frame clones and misses some; the assay was immunoSEQ multiplex PCR. In the table there are approximately 80,000 clones, 94% of which are singletons. The sample here was peripheral blood, taken in the second trimester of pregnancy. The receptor source for this set is a female donor in good health, enrolled as a control in a pregnancy study.

This rearrangement joins TRBV28 to TRBJ2-7; weak D call: TRBD2 (5 bases). V gave up 2 bases and J gave up 3 bases, with 14 bases separating them. The V gene's germline CDR1 is MDHEN and CDR2 SYDVKM. The CDR3 runs to 15 residues. The CDR3 region is CASSLGSSGSYEQYF. CDR3 nucleotide sequence: TGTGCCAGCAGTTTAGGTTCCAGCGGCAGCTACGAGCAGTACTTC.

The chain carries TRBV30 and TRBJ2-2; no clear D gene. Germline values: CDR1 GTSNPN, CDR2 SVGIG (reference sequence). V lost 5 bases and J 5 bases, leaving 9 bases between the germline ends. The CDR3 spans 12 residues. The chain's CDR3 is CAWVELTGELFF. The CDR3 DNA follows: TGTGCCTGGGTAGAACTGACCGGGGAGCTGTTTTTT.

This sequence joins TRBV30 and TRBJ2-1; D gene uncertain. CDR1 GTSNPN and CDR2 SVGIG come from the germline V gene (reference sequence). The CDR3 runs to 12 residues. V gave up 0 bases and J gave up 8 bases, with 8 bases separating them. The CDR3 DNA is TGTGCCTGGAGTGTAGAGAGCGATGAGCAGTTCTTC. Translation gives CAWSVESDEQFF. The variable domain in full, with the rest retrieved from reference TRBV30 and TRBJ2-1, is SQTIHQWPATLVQPVGSPLSLECTVEGTSNPNLYWYRQAAGRGLQLLFYSVGIGQISSEVPQNLSASRPQDRQFILSSKKLLLSDSGFYLCAWSVESDEQFFGPGTRLTVL.

This chain uses TRBV2 with TRBJ1-5, with a tentative D call TRBD1 (6 bases). The CDR3 extends over 19 amino acids. Trimming took 6 bases from V and 0 from J, leaving 24 bases between them. The germline V gene encodes CDR1 SNHLY and CDR2 FYNNEI. The CDR3, as DNA: TGTGCCAGCAGATCACACGGGGGGAACAGGGCCTATAGCAATCAGCCCCAGCATTTT. Translating it yields CASRSHGGNRAYSNQPQHF.

The chain couples TRBV5-1 to TRBJ2-3, with D hard to call. The CDR3 runs 16 residues. Germline values: CDR1 SGHRS, CDR2 YFSETQ. The V end was cut by 4 bases, the J end by 0 bases, with 15 bases between. The DNA for the CDR3 is TGCGCCAGCAGCGCGGCCGGCAGAACTAGCACAGATACGCAGTATTTT. Protein: CASSAAGRTSTDTQYF.

This clone has a handful of counts. V gene TRBV28 combines with J gene TRBJ2-1; a possible D gene is TRBD1 (5 bases). The V end was cut by 3 bases, the J end by 6 bases, with 15 bases between. This CDR3 comprises 15 residues. The V gene's germline CDR1 is MDHEN and CDR2 SYDVKM. CDR3 amino acids: CASSFGAERPNEQFF. In DNA form, the CDR3 reads TGTGCCAGCAGTTTTGGGGCCGAACGACCCAATGAGCAGTTCTTC.

The chain carries TRBV10-3 and TRBJ1-1; 9 bases map to TRBD1. Germline CDR1 is ENHRY and CDR2 is SYGVKD. This CDR3 contains 17 residues. V lost 3 bases and J lost 4; bases outside the gene matches: 12. The CDR3 DNA reads as TGTGCCATCAGTGAATGGTCCGGGACAGGGCTTGGCACTGAAGCTTTCTTT. Translating gives CAISEWSGTGLGTEAFF.

The gene calls are TRBV14 and TRBJ2-2; D is unresolved. V lost 1 base to trimming and J lost 5 bases, with 11 bases between them. CDR1 and CDR2 (germline): SGHDN, FVKESK. The CDR3 length is 15 residues. The CDR3 sequence: CASSQVSPMTGELFF. The CDR3 region has the DNA TGTGCCAGCAGCCAAGTTTCGCCTATGACCGGGGAGCTGTTTTTT. The entire variable domain, with the rest obtained from reference TRBV14 and TRBJ2-2, is as follows: EAGVTQFPSHSVIEKGQTVTLRCDPISGHDNLYWYRRVMGKEIKFLLHFVKESKQDESGMPNNRFLAERTGGTYSTLKVQPAELEDSGVYFCASSQVSPMTGELFFGEGSRLTVL.

The chain is built from TRBV5-6 and TRBJ1-3; weak D call: TRBD1 (6 bases). The CDR3 has 15 residues. With 1 base removed from V and 4 bases from J, the gap between germline ends came to 12 bases. From germline, CDR1 is SGHDT and CDR2 YYEEEE. The CDR3 bases are TGTGCCAGCAGCTTGAGGCAGGGGCGAGGAAACACCATATATTTT. This gives the protein CASSLRQGRGNTIYF.

This chain connects TRBV5-4 to TRBJ2-5; unclear D gene. V was clipped by 5 bases and J by 5 bases, with 13 bases between them. CDR1 and CDR2 from the germline V gene are SGHNT and YYREEE (reference sequence). The CDR3 sequence is 13 residues long. CDR3 sequence (DNA): TGTGCCAGCAGGCTTCCAAGTCAGGAGACCCAGTACTTC. Protein: CASRLPSQETQYF.